These 2 T cell receptor beta chains came from one sample sequenced in a study of T cell changes during pregnancy in multiple sclerosis. TCRdb keeps only in-frame clones here, not all; method: immunoSEQ multiplex PCR. The sample shows about 51,000 clones, under 95% of them seen only once. Here the sequenced sample was CD4+ T cells from peripheral blood mononuclear cells, taken in the second trimester of pregnancy. The receptor source for this set is a female donor with multiple sclerosis, enrolled in a pregnancy study.

The V and J genes are TRBV4-1 and TRBJ1-2; D uncertain. Germline-derived CDR1 and CDR2 are MGHRA and YSYEKL. The CDR3 has 13 amino acids. Trimming stripped 1 base from V and 5 bases from J, with 8 bases between. DNA of the CDR3: TGCGCCAGCAGCCAAGGGCGGGGATATGGCTACACCTTC. Its translation: CASSQGRGYGYTF.

This clone came up once. This chain uses TRBV12-5 with TRBJ1-2, with 9 nucleotides matching TRBD1. Germline V gene sequence: CDR1 LGHNT, CDR2 FRNRAP. This CDR3 has 15 residues. V shed 1 base and J 8 bases; nucleotides not matched to a gene: 8. CDR3 DNA: TGTGCTAGTGGTTTGGGCCATACAGGGGGCGAGGGCTACACCTTC. This sequence encodes CASGLGHTGGEGYTF.